A selection of T cell receptor beta chains follows, all from one sample in a study of T cell responses to AZD1222 COVID-19 vaccine. Assay used: immunoSEQ multiplex PCR; TCRdb lists only in-frame clones, some missing. The data hold under 150,000 clones, with roughly 93% observed a single time. This specimen was peripheral blood, taken on day 0 of AZD1222 vaccination. These receptors originate from an adult in good health. The CDR3 runs from the conserved cysteine through the conserved F or W. A D gene is named only where the DNA matches it firmly. The listing skips clone size in some rows; elsewhere it reads once, few, many or a size class.

V	D	length	size	J	DNA	CDR3
TRBV27	TRBD1	15	once	TRBJ1-2	TGTGCCAGCAGTCTTGGCCAGGGGGCATACTTGAGCTACACCTTC	CASSLGQGAYLSYTF
TRBV27	NA	13	NA	TRBJ2-7	TGTGCCAGCAGTTCGGGCAGGGTCTACGAGCAGTACTTC	CASSSGRVYEQYF
TRBV19	NA	14	NA	TRBJ1-1	TGTGCCAGTGGTACGATGGGGGGCAGGACTGAAGCTTTCTTT	CASGTMGGRTEAFF
TRBV3-1/TRBV3-2	TRBD2	14	NA	TRBJ2-1	TGTGCCAGCAGCCCCCGACTAGCTGTGGATGAGCAGTTCTTC	CASSPRLAVDEQFF
TRBV5-1	NA	15	NA	TRBJ1-2	TGCGCCAGCAGCGCTGAGGGGATTCAGGACTATGGCTACACCTTC	CASSAEGIQDYGYTF
TRBV7-3	NA	13	NA	TRBJ1-1	TGTGCCAGCAGCTTCGGGCGGGACACTGAAGCTTTCTTT	CASSFGRDTEAFF
TRBV7-3	NA	15	NA	TRBJ1-3	TGTGCCAGCAGCTCTGACGGGGTATCTGGAAACACCATATATTTT	CASSSDGVSGNTIYF
TRBV18	NA	14	NA	TRBJ2-7	TGTGCCAGCTCACCATCGGGCAGCTCCTACGAGCAGTACTTC	CASSPSGSSYEQYF
TRBV19	NA	12	few	TRBJ1-4	TGTGCCAGTAGTATAGTGGAGGAAAAACTGTTTTTT	CASSIVEEKLFF
TRBV5-5	NA	11	NA	TRBJ1-1	TGTGCCAGCAGCTTAGGGACTGAAGCTTTCTTT	CASSLGTEAFF
TRBV28	NA	10	NA	TRBJ1-4	TGTGCCAGCATAGGAGAAAAACTGTTTTTT	CASIGEKLFF
TRBV27	TRBD2	16	NA	TRBJ2-1	TGTGCCAGCAGTTTAACTAGCGGGAACTCTTACAATGAGCAGTTCTTC	CASSLTSGNSYNEQFF
TRBV7-8	NA	14	NA	TRBJ1-5	TGTGCCAGCAGCTTAGACGGTAGCAATCAGCCCCAGCATTTT	CASSLDGSNQPQHF